Listed below are T cell receptor beta chains from one sample, sequenced in a study of early T cells in non-severe SARS-CoV-2 infection. TCRdb called the 5' RACE reads again in MiXCR, with one record for every CDR3 protein. The data hold more than 25,000 distinct CDR3 sequences, with about 2.9% observed a single time. The specimen was whole blood. Receptors were obtained from an adult who was a healthcare worker with PCR-confirmed SARS-CoV-2 infection or an uninfected control (not recorded which). CDR3s include the opening cysteine and the closing phenylalanine or tryptophan. A D gene is named only where the DNA matches it firmly. Size tells how often a clone was seen (once, few, many) or the class of an expanded clone, and some rows leave it out.

j_call | clone_size | v_call | d_call | cdr3_nt | cdr3_aa
TRBJ2-2 | - | TRBV11-2 | TRBD1 | TGTGCCAGCAGCTTAGGGAGAGTATACAGGGGTAACGCCGGGGAGCTGTTTTTT | CASSLGRVYRGNAGELFF
TRBJ1-2 | many | TRBV19 | - | TGTGCCAGTAGTATGGCACAGGAACCCTATGGCTACACCTTC | CASSMAQEPYGYTF
TRBJ1-1 | many | TRBV18 | - | TGTGCCAGCTCACCAGTTTATGGTCAGGGTTGGAACACTGAAGCTTTCTTT | CASSPVYGQGWNTEAFF
TRBJ1-2 | many | TRBV5-1 | TRBD1 | TGCGCCAGCAGCTTGGAGGGGGCAGGCGGCTACACCTTC | CASSLEGAGGYTF
TRBJ2-3 | many | TRBV7-9 | TRBD1 | TGTGCCAGCAGCTTAGTTTCTACCGGGACAGCCCTCTTTAGCACAGATACGCAGTATTTT | CASSLVSTGTALFSTDTQYF
TRBJ2-3 | many | TRBV7-2 | TRBD2 | TGTGCCAGCAGCGTTAGCGGGGGAGATACGCAGTATTTT | CASSVSGGDTQYF
TRBJ2-1 | many | TRBV12-3/TRBV12-4 | TRBD2 | TGTGCCAGCAGTTTAAGGGGACTTCTAGCGGGGGGGCCAAATGAGCAGTTCTTC | CASSLRGLLAGGPNEQFF
TRBJ2-1 | many | TRBV24-1 | - | TGTGCCACCAGTGCACGGTGGGGGCACAATGAGCAGTTCTTC | CATSARWGHNEQFF
TRBJ2-1 | many | TRBV12-3/TRBV12-4 | - | TGTGCCAGCAGTACCCGGGCATTGAGCTCCTACAATGAGCAGTTCTTC | CASSTRALSSYNEQFF
TRBJ2-5 | many | TRBV25-1 | - | TGTGCCAGCACAGGACGACCGAAAGAGACCCAGTACTTC | CASTGRPKETQYF
TRBJ1-6 | many | TRBV5-6 | - | TGTGCCAGCAGCTTTCTCGGCAGGGATAATTCACCCCTCCACTTT | CASSFLGRDNSPLHF
TRBJ2-2 | many | TRBV7-8 | - | TGTGCCAGCAGCGGTCAGGGATTCACCGGGGAGCTGTTTTTT | CASSGQGFTGELFF
TRBJ2-3 | many | TRBV11-1 | TRBD2 | TGTGCCAGCAGAAAAAGGACTAGCGGGGGCACAGATACGCAGTATTTT | CASRKRTSGGTDTQYF
TRBJ2-2 | few | TRBV5-4 | TRBD1 | TGTGCCAGCAGCACCCGGACAGGGGGCGCGGGGGAGCTGTTTTTT | CASSTRTGGAGELFF
TRBJ1-6 | many | TRBV6-5 | TRBD1 | TGTGCCAGCAGTGGACAGGGCCGGAGATCACCCCTCCACTTT | CASSGQGRRSPLHF
TRBJ2-1 | many | TRBV5-4 | TRBD2 | TGTGCCAGCAGCTTGGGCGGGGGGGCTAACTACAATGAGCAGTTCTTC | CASSLGGGANYNEQFF
TRBJ2-3 | many | TRBV2 | TRBD1 | TGTGCCAGCAAATCCCCGGGACAGGGGGCCACAGATACGCAGTATTTT | CASKSPGQGATDTQYF
TRBJ1-1 | medium-sized | TRBV6-1 | - | TGTGCCAGCTTTGTCACTATGCATAGGGCAGGAACTGAAGCTTTCTTT | CASFVTMHRAGTEAFF
TRBJ1-5 | many | TRBV7-8 | - | TGTGCCAGCAGCATCCTATCCAGGGGCGGCAATCAGCCCCAGCATTTT | CASSILSRGGNQPQHF
TRBJ1-1 | many | TRBV5-1 | - | TGCGCCAGCAGCTTGGAAGGGAACACTGAAGCTTTCTTT | CASSLEGNTEAFF
TRBJ1-1 | many | TRBV5-1 | TRBD1 | TGCGCCAGCAGCCTAACGGGACAGGGGCCCCTGAACACTGAAGCTTTCTTT | CASSLTGQGPLNTEAFF
TRBJ1-4 | few | TRBV29-1 | - | TGCAGCGTGAAAAGGACAGTGCTAGATGAAAAACTGTTTTTT | CSVKRTVLDEKLFF
TRBJ1-5 | many | TRBV9 | TRBD1 | TGTGCCAGCAGCGCAGTCGGACAGGGCAGGCATCAGCCCCAGCATTTT | CASSAVGQGRHQPQHF
TRBJ1-1 | many | TRBV29-1 | TRBD1 | TGCAGCGTTGTTACAGGGGAAGTTCGAGCTTTCTTT | CSVVTGEVRAFF
TRBJ2-2 | many | TRBV19 | - | TGTGCCAGTCGGAGCGGACAGAGCATCACCGGGGAGCTGTTTTTT | CASRSGQSITGELFF
TRBJ2-3 | many | TRBV30 | - | TGTGCCTGGAGTGTTATAGCTAGCACAGATACGCAGTATTTT | CAWSVIASTDTQYF
TRBJ2-5 | many | TRBV7-6 | - | TGTGCCAGCAGCTTAGAGTCTAGCCGGTTTTCAGCGACCCAGTACTTC | CASSLESSRFSATQYF
TRBJ1-3 | few | TRBV12-3/TRBV12-4 | - | TGTGCCAGCAGTGGACGGGACGGAACGAACACCATATATTTT | CASSGRDGTNTIYF
TRBJ1-1 | many | TRBV12-3/TRBV12-4 | - | TGTGCCAGCAGTGGCCGGGGGACCGGGGTGGACACTGAAGCTTTCTTT | CASSGRGTGVDTEAFF
TRBJ1-2 | many | TRBV12-3/TRBV12-4 | - | TGTGCCAGCAGTTTAAGGTCTGGGAAGGATGGCTACACCTTC | CASSLRSGKDGYTF
TRBJ1-6 | many | TRBV11-2 | - | TGTGCCAGCAGCTTAGTAGGGTTGAGGAATAATTCACCCCTCCACTTT | CASSLVGLRNNSPLHF
TRBJ2-1 | many | TRBV20-1 | TRBD2 | TGCAGTGCCGGAAGCGGGGGGGCCTACAATGAGCAGTTCTTC | CSAGSGGAYNEQFF
TRBJ2-1 | many | TRBV12-3/TRBV12-4 | TRBD1 | TGTGCCAGCAGTTTAGCCGGCAGGGGGCCGGTGGACATGAGGAATGAGCAGTTCTTC | CASSLAGRGPVDMRNEQFF